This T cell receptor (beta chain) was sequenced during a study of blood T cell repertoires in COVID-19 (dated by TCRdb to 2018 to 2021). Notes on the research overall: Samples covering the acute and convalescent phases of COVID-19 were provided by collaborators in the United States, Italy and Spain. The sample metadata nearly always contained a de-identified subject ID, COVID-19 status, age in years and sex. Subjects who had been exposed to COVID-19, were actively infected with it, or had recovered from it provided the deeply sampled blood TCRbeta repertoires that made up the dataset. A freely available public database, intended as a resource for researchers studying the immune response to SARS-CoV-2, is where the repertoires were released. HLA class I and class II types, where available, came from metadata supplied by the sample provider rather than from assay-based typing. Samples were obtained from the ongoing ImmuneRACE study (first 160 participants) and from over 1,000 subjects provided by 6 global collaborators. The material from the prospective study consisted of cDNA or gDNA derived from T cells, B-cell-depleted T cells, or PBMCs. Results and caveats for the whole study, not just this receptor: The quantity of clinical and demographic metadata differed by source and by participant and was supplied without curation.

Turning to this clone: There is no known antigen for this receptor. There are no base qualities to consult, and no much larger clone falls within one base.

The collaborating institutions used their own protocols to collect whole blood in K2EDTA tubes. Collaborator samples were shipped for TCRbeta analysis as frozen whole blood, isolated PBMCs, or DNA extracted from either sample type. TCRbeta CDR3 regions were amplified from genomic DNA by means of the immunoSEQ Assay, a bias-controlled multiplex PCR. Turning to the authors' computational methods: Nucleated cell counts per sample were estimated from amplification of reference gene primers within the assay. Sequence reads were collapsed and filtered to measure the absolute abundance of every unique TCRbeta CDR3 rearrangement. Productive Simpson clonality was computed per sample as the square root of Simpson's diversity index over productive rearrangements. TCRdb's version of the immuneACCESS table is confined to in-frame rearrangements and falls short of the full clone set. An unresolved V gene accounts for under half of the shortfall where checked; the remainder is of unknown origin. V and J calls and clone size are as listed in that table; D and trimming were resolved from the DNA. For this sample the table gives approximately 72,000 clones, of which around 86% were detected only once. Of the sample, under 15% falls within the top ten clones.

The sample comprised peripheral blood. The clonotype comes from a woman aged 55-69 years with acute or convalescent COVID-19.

The nucleotide sequence reads TGCGCCAGCAGTTCGACTACTAGCACAGATACGCAGTATTTT. It specifies CASSSTTSTDTQYF. In this chain, TRBV5-1 is recombined with TRBJ2-3; D gene: possibly TRBD2, on 5 matching bases. Reading from cysteine to phenylalanine, the CDR3 counts 14 amino acids. Solely the CDR3 DNA is kept, with 42 bases framed from the first base. The germline V gene provides CDR1 SGHRS and CDR2 YFSETQ. V lost 5 bases and J lost 0 bases; the stretch between them is 10 bases long.